The TCR beta chain described here comes from a study of T-cell memory formation after mild COVID-19. Turning to the study itself: Largely donor-specific TCR clusters were found.

The germline gives CDR1 KGHSH, CDR2 LQKENI. This CDR3 region has 16 residues. Trimming removed 1 base at V and 2 bases at J, with 12 bases between. TCR alpha and TCR beta cDNA libraries with sample barcodes and UMIs came from 5'RACE using constant-segment primers. TCRdb passed the 5' RACE reads through MiXCR, listing each CDR3 protein once. This sample carries roughly 480,000 distinct CDR3 sequences, around 27% of them seen once, and the ten largest clones take around 12%. The V call is TRBV18, the J call TRBJ1-5; D remains ambiguous. The sequence came from an adult woman who had mild COVID-19 (a few samples of this study predate the infection). Cell type and time point are not known. The sample taken for sequencing was PBMCs or a T cell subset sorted from them (not recorded which). CDR3 DNA sequence: TGTGCCAGCTCACCACAAGGAGAATCAGGCAATCAGCCCCAGCATTTT. It is translated as CASSPQGESGNQPQHF.